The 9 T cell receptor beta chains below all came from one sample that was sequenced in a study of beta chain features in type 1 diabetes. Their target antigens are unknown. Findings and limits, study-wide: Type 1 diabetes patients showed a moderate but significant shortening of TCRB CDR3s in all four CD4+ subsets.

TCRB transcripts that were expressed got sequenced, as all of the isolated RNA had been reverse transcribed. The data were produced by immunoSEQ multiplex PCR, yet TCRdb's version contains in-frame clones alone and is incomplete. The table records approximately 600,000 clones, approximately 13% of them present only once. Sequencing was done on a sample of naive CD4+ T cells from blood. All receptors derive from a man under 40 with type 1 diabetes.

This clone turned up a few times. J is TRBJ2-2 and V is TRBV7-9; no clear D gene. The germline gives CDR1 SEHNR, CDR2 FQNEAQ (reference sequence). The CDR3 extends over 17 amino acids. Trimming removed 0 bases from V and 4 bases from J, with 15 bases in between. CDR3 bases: TGTGCCAGCAGCTTAGCGCGTACCCAAGCGACCACCGGGGAGCTGTTTTTT. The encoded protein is CASSLARTQATTGELFF.

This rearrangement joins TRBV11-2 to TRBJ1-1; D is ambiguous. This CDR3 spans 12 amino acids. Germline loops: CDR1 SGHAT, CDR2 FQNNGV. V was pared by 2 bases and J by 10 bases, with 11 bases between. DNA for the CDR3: TGTGCCAGCAGCTTAACTTGGGAAAGAGCTTTCTTT. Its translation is CASSLTWERAFF.

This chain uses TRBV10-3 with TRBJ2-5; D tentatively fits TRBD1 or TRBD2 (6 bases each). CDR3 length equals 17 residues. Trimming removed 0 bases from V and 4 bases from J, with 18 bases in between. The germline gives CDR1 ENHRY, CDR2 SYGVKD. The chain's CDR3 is CAISESGARGRGETQYF. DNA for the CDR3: TGTGCCATCAGTGAGTCAGGAGCCCGGGGGCGGGGAGAGACCCAGTACTTC.

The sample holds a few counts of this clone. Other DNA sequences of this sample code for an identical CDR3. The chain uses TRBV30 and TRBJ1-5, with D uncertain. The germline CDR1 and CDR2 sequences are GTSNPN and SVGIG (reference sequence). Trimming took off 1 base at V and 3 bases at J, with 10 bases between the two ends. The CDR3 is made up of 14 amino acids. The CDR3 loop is CAWSAGDSNQPQHF. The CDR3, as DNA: TGTGCCTGGAGTGCGGGAGATTCCAATCAGCCCCAGCATTTT.

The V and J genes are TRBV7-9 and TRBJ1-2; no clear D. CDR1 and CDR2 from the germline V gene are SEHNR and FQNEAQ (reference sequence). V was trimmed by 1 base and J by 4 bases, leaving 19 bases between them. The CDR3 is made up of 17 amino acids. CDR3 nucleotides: TGTGCCAGCAGCTTAGGAGCGATCCCAGGAACATCCTATGGCTACACCTTC. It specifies CASSLGAIPGTSYGYTF.

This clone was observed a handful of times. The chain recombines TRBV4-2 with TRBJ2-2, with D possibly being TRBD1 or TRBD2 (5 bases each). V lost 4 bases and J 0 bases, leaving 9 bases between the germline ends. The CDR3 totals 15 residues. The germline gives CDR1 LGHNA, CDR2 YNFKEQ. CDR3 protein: CASSLRETNTGELFF. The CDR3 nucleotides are TGTGCCAGCAGCCTCAGGGAGACGAACACCGGGGAGCTGTTTTTT.

CDR3: CASSLGAGASNEQFF. The CDR3 DNA reads TGCGCCAGCAGCTTGGGCGCGGGGGCGAGCAATGAGCAGTTCTTC. The chain is built from TRBV5-1 and TRBJ2-1, with TRBD2 as a possible D gene (7 bases). V lost 0 bases and J 6 bases, leaving 13 bases between the germline ends. The germline CDR1 and CDR2 sequences are SGHRS and YFSETQ. The CDR3 runs to 15 residues.

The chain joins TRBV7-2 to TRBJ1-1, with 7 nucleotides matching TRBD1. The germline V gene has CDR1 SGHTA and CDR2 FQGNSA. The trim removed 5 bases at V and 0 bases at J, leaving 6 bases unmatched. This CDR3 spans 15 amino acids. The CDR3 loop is CASSSHRGMNTEAFF. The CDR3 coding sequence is TGTGCCAGCAGCAGTCACAGGGGAATGAACACTGAAGCTTTCTTT.

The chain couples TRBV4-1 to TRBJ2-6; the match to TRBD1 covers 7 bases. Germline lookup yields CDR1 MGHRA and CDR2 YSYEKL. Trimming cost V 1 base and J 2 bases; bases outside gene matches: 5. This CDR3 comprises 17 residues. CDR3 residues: CASSQARGGAGANVLTF. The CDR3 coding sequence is TGCGCCAGCAGCCAAGCGAGAGGGGGCGCTGGGGCCAACGTCCTGACTTTC.